A selection of T cell receptor beta chains follows, all from one sample in a study of cytomegalovirus exposure and HLA in healthy donors. Assay used: immunoSEQ multiplex PCR; TCRdb lists only in-frame clones, some missing. Altogether approximately 170,000 clones are present, about three quarters being singletons, with the ten largest covering around 7%. Sequenced material: PBMCs. Receptors originate from a woman aged 40 to 49 in good health and CMV-seropositive. CDR3s include the opening cysteine and the closing phenylalanine or tryptophan. The order of the fields is J gene, D gene, clone size, V gene, CDR3 DNA, CDR3 protein. A D gene is named only where the DNA matches it firmly. Clone sizes are given selectively: once, few, many, or a class where the clone is expanded.

>TRBJ2-7|NA|NA|TRBV10-3
TGTGCCATCAGACCCGGGGGCTCCTACGAGCAGTACTTC
CAIRPGGSYEQYF
>TRBJ1-6|NA|few|TRBV9
TGTGCCAGCAGCGTACGGACAGATAATTCACCCCTCCACTTT
CASSVRTDNSPLHF
>TRBJ1-1|NA|NA|TRBV15
TGTGCCACCAGCAGAGAGGGGGGGAAGGGCGGGGAAGCTTTCTTT
CATSREGGKGGEAFF
>TRBJ2-5|TRBD2|NA|TRBV18
TGTGCCAGCTCACGAGGGACTAGCGGACCACTCGGGGAGACCCAGTACTTC
CASSRGTSGPLGETQYF
>TRBJ1-2|TRBD1|NA|TRBV14
TGTGCCAGCAGCCCCACCGGGACAGTCCCGGGTGGCTACACCTTC
CASSPTGTVPGGYTF
>TRBJ1-2|TRBD1|NA|TRBV11-2
TGTGCCAGCAGCTTGCGCACAGGGGAATATGGCTACACCTTC
CASSLRTGEYGYTF
>TRBJ2-5|TRBD2|NA|TRBV28
TGTGCCAGCAGTTCACCGGGGGGTGGGACCCAGTACTTC
CASSSPGGGTQYF
>TRBJ2-1|TRBD2|few|TRBV7-3
TGTGCCAGCGGGACTAGCGGGGGGCCCAACAATGAGCAGTTCTTC
CASGTSGGPNNEQFF
>TRBJ1-2|NA|NA|TRBV15
TGTGCCACCAGCAGAGACAGTTATGGCTACACCTTC
CATSRDSYGYTF
>TRBJ2-5|TRBD2|NA|TRBV5-4
TGTGCCAGCAGCTTGGATCTAGCGGGTCAAGAGACCCAGTACTTC
CASSLDLAGQETQYF
>TRBJ1-1|TRBD1|few|TRBV6-5
TGTGCCAGCAGTTACCGAGGGACAGAGAACACTGAAGCTTTCTTT
CASSYRGTENTEAFF
>TRBJ2-1|TRBD2|NA|TRBV19
TGTGCCAGTACCCCCCCGGAGCGGGGGGGTAGGGGTGAGCAGTTCTTC
CASTPPERGGRGEQFF
>TRBJ2-2|NA|NA|TRBV9
TGTGCCAGCAGCTTATCTCCGGGACAGAACACCGGGGAGCTGTTTTTT
CASSLSPGQNTGELFF
>TRBJ1-5|NA|NA|TRBV18
TGTGCCAGCTCGTCTCTCACAGCGGATCAGCCCCAGCATTTT
CASSSLTADQPQHF
>TRBJ2-1|NA|NA|TRBV30
TGTGCCTGGAGTGCCGCTGGCTATGAGCAGTTCTTC
CAWSAAGYEQFF
>TRBJ1-1|NA|once|TRBV15
TGTGCCACCAGCCTGACAGGCGGTAACACTGAAGCTTTCTTT
CATSLTGGNTEAFF
>TRBJ1-6|NA|NA|TRBV7-8
TGTGCCAGCCTCGGGGGGGGAAATTCACCCCTCCACTTT
CASLGGGNSPLHF
>TRBJ2-3|NA|NA|TRBV9
TGTGCCAGCAGCGTAGACCCCCGGGGGGCTGTTGCAGATACGCAGTATTTT
CASSVDPRGAVADTQYF
>TRBJ2-3|NA|NA|TRBV7-8
TGTGCCAGCAGCTTTGGAGGACCCACAGATACGCAGTATTTT
CASSFGGPTDTQYF